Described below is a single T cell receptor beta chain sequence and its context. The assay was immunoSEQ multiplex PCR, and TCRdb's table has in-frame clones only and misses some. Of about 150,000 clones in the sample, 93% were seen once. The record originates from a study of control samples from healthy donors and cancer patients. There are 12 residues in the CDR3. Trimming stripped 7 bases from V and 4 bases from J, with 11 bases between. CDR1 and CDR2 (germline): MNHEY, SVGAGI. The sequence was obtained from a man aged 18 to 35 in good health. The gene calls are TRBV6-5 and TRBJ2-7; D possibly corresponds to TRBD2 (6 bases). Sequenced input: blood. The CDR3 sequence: CASMKGRYEQYF. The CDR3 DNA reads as TGTGCCAGCATGAAGGGGAGGTACGAGCAGTACTTC.